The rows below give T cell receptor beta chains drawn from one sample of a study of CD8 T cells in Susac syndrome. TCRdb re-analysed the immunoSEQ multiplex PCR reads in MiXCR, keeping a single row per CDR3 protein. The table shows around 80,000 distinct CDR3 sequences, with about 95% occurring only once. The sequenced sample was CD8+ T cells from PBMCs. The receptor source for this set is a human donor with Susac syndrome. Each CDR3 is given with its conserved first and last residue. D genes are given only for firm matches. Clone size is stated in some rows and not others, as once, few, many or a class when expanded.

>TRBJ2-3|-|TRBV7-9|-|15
CASSLALQGADTQYF
TGTGCCAGCAGCTTAGCTCTCCAGGGAGCAGATACGCAGTATTTT
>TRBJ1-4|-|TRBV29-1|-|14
CSVEDKRGREKLFF
TGCAGCGTTGAAGATAAGAGGGGTAGGGAAAAACTGTTTTTT
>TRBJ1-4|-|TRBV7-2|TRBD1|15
CASSLVGGGDEKLFF
TGTGCCAGCAGCTTAGTAGGGGGCGGGGATGAAAAACTGTTTTTT
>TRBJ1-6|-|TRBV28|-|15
CASSLESAAASPLHF
TGTGCCAGCAGTTTAGAATCGGCAGCAGCCTCACCCCTCCACTTT
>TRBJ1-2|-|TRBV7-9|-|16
CASSPGLETVNYGYTF
TGTGCCAGCAGCCCGGGTTTGGAAACGGTTAACTATGGCTACACCTTC
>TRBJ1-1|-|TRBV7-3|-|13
CASSLPGRTEAFF
TGTGCCAGCAGCTTACCAGGGCGAACTGAAGCTTTCTTT
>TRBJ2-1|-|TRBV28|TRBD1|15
CASSTDRGLDNEQFF
TGTGCCAGCAGTACGGACAGGGGGCTGGACAATGAGCAGTTCTTC
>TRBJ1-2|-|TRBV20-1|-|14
CSAREQGEGYGYTF
TGCAGTGCTAGAGAGCAAGGGGAGGGCTATGGCTACACCTTC
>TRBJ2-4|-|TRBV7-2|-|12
CASSFGLDIQYF
TGTGCCAGCAGCTTCGGGCTGGACATTCAGTACTTC
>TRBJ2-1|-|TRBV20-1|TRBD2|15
CSVILGTSGNNEQFF
TGCAGTGTCATCCTAGGGACTAGCGGGAACAATGAGCAGTTCTTC
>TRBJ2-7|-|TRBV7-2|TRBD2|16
CASSGRTSGREYEQYF
TGTGCCAGCAGCGGACGGACTAGCGGGAGGGAATACGAGCAGTACTTC
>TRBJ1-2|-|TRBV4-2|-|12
CASSQDGYGYTF
TGTGCCAGCAGCCAAGACGGCTATGGCTACACCTTC
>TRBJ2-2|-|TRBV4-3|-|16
CASSQDWLANTGELFF
TGCGCCAGCAGCCAAGATTGGCTGGCGAACACCGGGGAGCTGTTTTTT
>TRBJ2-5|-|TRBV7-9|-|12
CASSHREETQYF
TGTGCCAGCAGCCATCGGGAAGAGACCCAGTACTTC
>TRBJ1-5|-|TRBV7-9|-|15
CASSLELEGGQPQHF
TGTGCCAGCAGCTTAGAATTGGAAGGTGGACAGCCCCAGCATTTT
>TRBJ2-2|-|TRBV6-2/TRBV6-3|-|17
CASSYSEQGNDAGELFF
TGTGCCAGCAGTTACTCCGAGCAGGGGAATGACGCCGGGGAGCTGTTTTTT
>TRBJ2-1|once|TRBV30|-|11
CAWSVSWEQFF
TGTGCCTGGAGTGTAAGTTGGGAGCAGTTCTTC
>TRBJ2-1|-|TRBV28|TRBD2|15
CASSPLAGPYNEQFF
TGTGCCAGCAGTCCCCTAGCGGGACCCTACAATGAGCAGTTCTTC
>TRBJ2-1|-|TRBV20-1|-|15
CSAFLGGGQYNEQFF
TGCAGTGCTTTCCTGGGGGGGGGCCAATACAATGAGCAGTTCTTC
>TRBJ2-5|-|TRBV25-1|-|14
CASSDRAYHEDQYF
TGTGCCAGCAGTGATAGGGCCTACCATGAAGACCAGTACTTC
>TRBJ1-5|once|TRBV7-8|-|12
CASSLAMQPQHF
TGTGCCAGCAGCTTAGCAATGCAGCCCCAGCATTTT
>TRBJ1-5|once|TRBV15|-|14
CATSRERRDQPQHF
TGTGCCACCAGCAGGGAACGAAGGGATCAGCCCCAGCATTTT
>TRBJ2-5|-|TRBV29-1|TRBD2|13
CSAISGTGETQYF
TGCAGCGCGATTAGCGGGACCGGAGAGACCCAGTACTTC
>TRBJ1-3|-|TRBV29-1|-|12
CSGLEGGNTIYF
TGCAGCGGGCTGGAGGGAGGAAACACCATATATTTT
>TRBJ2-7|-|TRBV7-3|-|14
CASSLLAGAYEQYF
TGTGCCAGCAGCTTACTCGCAGGGGCCTACGAGCAGTACTTC
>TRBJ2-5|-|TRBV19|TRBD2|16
CASTPIPRGGRETQYF
TGTGCCAGTACTCCAATCCCGCGGGGGGGCCGGGAGACCCAGTACTTC
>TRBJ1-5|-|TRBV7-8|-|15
CASSLGSSGGQPQHF
TGTGCCAGCAGCTTAGGGTCCTCGGGGGGTCAGCCCCAGCATTTT
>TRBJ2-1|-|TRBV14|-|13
CASSRQGLGEQFF
TGTGCCAGCAGCCGCCAGGGGTTAGGTGAGCAGTTCTTC
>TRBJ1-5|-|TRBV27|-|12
CASRTGYQPQHF
TGTGCCAGCAGGACAGGTTATCAGCCCCAGCATTTT
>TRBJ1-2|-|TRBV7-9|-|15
CASSLSGGYLDGYTF
TGTGCCAGCAGCTTAAGTGGGGGCTACCTCGATGGCTACACCTTC
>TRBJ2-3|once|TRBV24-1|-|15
CATGNSGENTDTQYF
TGTGCCACCGGGAATTCCGGCGAAAACACAGATACGCAGTATTTT
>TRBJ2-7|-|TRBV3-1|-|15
CASSQVSTETYEQYF
TGTGCCAGCAGCCAAGTCTCGACGGAGACCTACGAGCAGTACTTC
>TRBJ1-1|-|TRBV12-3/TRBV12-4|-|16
CASSNRPLNRVTEAFF
TGTGCCAGCAGTAATCGCCCCTTAAACAGGGTAACTGAAGCTTTCTTT
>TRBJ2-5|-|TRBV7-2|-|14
CASSLEDRLETQYF
TGTGCCAGCAGCTTAGAGGACAGATTGGAGACCCAGTACTTC
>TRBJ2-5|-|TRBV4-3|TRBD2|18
CASSQESIAGVPEETQYF
TGCGCCAGCAGCCAAGAATCCATAGCGGGAGTCCCGGAGGAGACCCAGTACTTC
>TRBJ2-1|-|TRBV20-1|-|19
CSARDGTRGAIMGNNEQFF
TGCAGTGCTAGAGATGGCACCCGAGGGGCTATCATGGGCAACAATGAGCAGTTCTTC
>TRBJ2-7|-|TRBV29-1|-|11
CSVTDTYEQYF
TGCAGCGTAACAGATACCTACGAGCAGTACTTC
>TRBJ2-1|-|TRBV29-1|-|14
CSVGSAGSYNEQFF
TGCAGCGTTGGGTCAGCGGGCTCCTACAATGAGCAGTTCTTC
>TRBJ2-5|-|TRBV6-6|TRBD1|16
CASSPRNTGGKETQYF
TGTGCCAGCAGCCCCCGCAATACAGGGGGCAAGGAGACCCAGTACTTC
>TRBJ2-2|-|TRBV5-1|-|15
CASSLEGTNTGELFF
TGCGCCAGCAGCTTGGAAGGGACGAACACCGGGGAGCTGTTTTTT
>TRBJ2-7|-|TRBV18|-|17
CASSPGRATVASYEQYF
TGTGCCAGCTCACCAGGTAGGGCGACCGTCGCCTCCTACGAGCAGTACTTC
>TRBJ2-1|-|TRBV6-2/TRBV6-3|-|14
CASASFRVAGEQFF
TGTGCCAGCGCCTCATTCAGGGTGGCGGGAGAGCAGTTCTTC
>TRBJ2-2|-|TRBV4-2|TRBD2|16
CASSQDRTSSTGELFF
TGTGCCAGCAGCCAAGATAGGACTAGTAGTACCGGGGAGCTGTTTTTT
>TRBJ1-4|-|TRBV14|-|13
CASSRGINEKLFF
TGTGCCAGCAGTAGGGGGATTAATGAAAAACTGTTTTTT
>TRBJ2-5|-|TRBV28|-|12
CASSLVLETQYF
TGTGCCAGCAGTTTGGTCTTGGAGACCCAGTACTTC
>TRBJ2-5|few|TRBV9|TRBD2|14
CASSASGAGETQYF
TGTGCCAGCAGCGCTAGCGGGGCCGGGGAGACCCAGTACTTC
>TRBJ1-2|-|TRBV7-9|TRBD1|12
CASSLGDSGYTF
TGTGCCAGCAGCTTGGGGGACAGTGGCTACACCTTC
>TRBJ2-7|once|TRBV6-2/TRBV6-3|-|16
CAARGLDRTETYEQYF
TGTGCCGCACGTGGCCTCGACCGGACTGAAACCTACGAGCAGTACTTC
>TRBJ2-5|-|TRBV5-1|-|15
CASSLVLGIRETQYF
TGCGCCAGCAGCTTGGTTTTGGGGATCAGGGAGACCCAGTACTTC
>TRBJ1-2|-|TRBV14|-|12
CASRRGAGGYTF
TGTGCCAGTCGCAGGGGCGCGGGTGGCTACACCTTC
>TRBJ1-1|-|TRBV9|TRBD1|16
CASSAAGTGLNTEAFF
TGTGCCAGCAGCGCCGCCGGGACAGGGCTTAACACTGAAGCTTTCTTT
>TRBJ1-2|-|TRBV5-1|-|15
CASSLEAMSYDGYTF
TGCGCCAGCAGCCTTGAGGCGATGTCCTATGATGGCTACACCTTC
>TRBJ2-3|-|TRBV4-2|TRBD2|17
CASSQEGAGGGTDTQYF
TGTGCCAGCAGCCAAGAGGGAGCGGGAGGCGGGACAGATACGCAGTATTTT
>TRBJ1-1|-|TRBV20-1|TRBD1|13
CSAELIQGAEAFF
TGCAGTGCTGAATTAATTCAGGGGGCTGAAGCTTTCTTT
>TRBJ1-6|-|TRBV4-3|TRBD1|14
CASSQSGQDSPLHF
TGCGCCAGCAGCCAATCCGGACAGGATTCACCCCTCCACTTT
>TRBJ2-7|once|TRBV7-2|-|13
CASRRQASLEQYF
TGTGCCAGTCGCCGACAGGCTTCCCTCGAGCAGTACTTC
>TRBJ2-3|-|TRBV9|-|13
CASSSGGSDTQYF
TGTGCCAGCAGCTCTGGGGGATCAGATACGCAGTATTTT
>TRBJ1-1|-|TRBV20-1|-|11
CSAVEGTEAFF
TGCAGTGCTGTGGAGGGCACTGAAGCTTTCTTT
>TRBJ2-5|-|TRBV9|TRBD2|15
CASSSSGVGKETQYF
TGTGCCAGCAGTTCGAGCGGGGTGGGGAAAGAGACCCAGTACTTC